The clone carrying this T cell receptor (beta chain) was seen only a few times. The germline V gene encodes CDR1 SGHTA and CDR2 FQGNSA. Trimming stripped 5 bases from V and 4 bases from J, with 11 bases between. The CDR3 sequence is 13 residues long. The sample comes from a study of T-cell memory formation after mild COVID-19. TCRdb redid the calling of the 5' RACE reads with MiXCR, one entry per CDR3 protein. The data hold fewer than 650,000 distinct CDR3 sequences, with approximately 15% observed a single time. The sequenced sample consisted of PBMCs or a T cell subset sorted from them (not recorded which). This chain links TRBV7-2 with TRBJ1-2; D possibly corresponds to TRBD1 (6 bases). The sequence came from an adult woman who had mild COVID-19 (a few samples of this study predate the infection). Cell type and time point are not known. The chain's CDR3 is CASSRTVGYGYTF. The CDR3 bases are TGTGCCAGCAGCCGGACAGTAGGCTATGGCTACACCTTC.